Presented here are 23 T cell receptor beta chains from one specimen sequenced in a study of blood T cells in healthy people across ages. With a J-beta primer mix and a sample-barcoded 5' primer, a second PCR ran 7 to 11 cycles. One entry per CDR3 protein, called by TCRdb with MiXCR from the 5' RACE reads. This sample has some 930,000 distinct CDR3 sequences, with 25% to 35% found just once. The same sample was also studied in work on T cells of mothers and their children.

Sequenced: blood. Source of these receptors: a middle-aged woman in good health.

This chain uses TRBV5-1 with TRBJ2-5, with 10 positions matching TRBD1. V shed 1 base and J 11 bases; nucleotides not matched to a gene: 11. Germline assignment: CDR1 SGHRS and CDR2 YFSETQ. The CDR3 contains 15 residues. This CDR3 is CASSLFGQGVREQYF. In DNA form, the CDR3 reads TGCGCCAGCAGCTTGTTCGGACAGGGGGTGCGGGAGCAGTACTTC.

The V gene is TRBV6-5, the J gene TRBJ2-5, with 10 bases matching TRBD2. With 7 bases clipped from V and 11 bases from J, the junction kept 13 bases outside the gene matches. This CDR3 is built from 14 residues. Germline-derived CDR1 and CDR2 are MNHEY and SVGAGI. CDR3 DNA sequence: TGTGCCAGCACGCAACTAGCGGGAAAGGGTGAGCAGTACTTC. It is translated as CASTQLAGKGEQYF.

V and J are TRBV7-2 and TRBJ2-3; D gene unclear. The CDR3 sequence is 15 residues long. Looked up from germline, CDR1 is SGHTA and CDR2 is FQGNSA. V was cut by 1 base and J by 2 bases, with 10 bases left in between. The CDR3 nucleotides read TGTGCCAGCAGCTTAGTGGCGGAGACCACAGATACGCAGTATTTT. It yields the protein CASSLVAETTDTQYF. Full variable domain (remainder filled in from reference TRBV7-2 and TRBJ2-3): GAGVSQSPSNKVTEKGKDVELRCDPISGHTALYWYRQSLGQGLEFLIYFQGNSAPDKSGLPSDRFSAERTGGSVSTLTIQRTQQEDSAVYLCASSLVAETTDTQYFGPGTRLTVL.

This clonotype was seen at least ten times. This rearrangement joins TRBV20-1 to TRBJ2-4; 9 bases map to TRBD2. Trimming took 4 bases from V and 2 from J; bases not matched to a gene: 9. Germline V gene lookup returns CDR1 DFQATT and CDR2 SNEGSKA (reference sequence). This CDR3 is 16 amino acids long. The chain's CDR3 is CSATVIAGVPKNIQYF. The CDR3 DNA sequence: TGCAGTGCTACGGTTATAGCGGGGGTGCCCAAAAACATTCAGTACTTC.

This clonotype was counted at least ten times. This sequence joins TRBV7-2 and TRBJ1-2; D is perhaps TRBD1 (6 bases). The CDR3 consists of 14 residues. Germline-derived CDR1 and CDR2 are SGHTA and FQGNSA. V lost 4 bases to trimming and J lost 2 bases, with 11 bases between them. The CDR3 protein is CASSSGGANYGYTF. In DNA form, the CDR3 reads TGTGCCAGCAGCTCCGGGGGGGCAAACTATGGCTACACCTTC.

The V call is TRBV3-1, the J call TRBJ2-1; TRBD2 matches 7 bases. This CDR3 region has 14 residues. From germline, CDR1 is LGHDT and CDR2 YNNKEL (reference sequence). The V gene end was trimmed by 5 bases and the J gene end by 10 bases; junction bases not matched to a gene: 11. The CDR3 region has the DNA TGTGCCAGCAGCACTAGCGAGGGAATCCGGGAGCAGTTCTTC. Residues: CASSTSEGIREQFF.

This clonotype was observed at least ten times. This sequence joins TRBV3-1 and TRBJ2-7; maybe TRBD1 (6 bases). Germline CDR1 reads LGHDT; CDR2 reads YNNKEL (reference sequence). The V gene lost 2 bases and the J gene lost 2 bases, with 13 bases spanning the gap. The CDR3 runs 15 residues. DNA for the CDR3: TGTGCCAGCAGCCAACCCGGGACAATCCCCTACGAGCAGTACTTC. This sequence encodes CASSQPGTIPYEQYF.

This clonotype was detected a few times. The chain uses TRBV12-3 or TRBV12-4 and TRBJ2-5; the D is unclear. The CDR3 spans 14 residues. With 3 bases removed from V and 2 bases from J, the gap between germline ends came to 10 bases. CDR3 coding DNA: TGTGCCAGCAGTTTTAGTTTACTACAAGAGACCCAGTACTTC. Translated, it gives CASSFSLLQETQYF.

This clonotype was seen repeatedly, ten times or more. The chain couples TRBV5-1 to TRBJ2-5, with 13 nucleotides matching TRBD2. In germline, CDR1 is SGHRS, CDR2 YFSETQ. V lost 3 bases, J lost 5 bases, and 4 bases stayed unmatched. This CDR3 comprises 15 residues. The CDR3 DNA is TGCGCCAGCAGCTCCGGACTAGCGGGGGTTGAGACCCAGTACTTC. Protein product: CASSSGLAGVETQYF.

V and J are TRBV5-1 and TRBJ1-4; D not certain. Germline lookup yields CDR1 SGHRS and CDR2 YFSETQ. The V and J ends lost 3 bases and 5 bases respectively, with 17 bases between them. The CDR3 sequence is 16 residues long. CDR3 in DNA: TGCGCCAGCAGCTCAGAACGGGGTTCGCTGAATGAAAAACTGTTTTTT. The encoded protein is CASSSERGSLNEKLFF.

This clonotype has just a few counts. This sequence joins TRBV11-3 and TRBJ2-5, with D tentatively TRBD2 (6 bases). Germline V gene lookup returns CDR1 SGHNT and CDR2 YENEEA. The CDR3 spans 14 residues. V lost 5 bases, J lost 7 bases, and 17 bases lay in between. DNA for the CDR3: TGTGCCAGCAGCCCTCGACTAGTTTCGGGGACCCAGTACTTC. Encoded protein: CASSPRLVSGTQYF.

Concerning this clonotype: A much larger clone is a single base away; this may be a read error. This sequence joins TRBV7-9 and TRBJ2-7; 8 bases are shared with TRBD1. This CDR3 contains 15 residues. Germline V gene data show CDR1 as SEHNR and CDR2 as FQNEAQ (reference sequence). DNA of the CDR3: TGTGCCAGCAACTTAGCTTGGACAGGGATTGACGAGCAGTACTTC. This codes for CASNLAWTGIDEQYF.

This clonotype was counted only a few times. CDR3: CASSPPGIGYTF. DNA for the CDR3: TGTGCCAGCAGCCCCCCAGGGATTGGCTACACCTTC. The rearrangement uses TRBV7-2 and TRBJ1-2; the D gene is possibly TRBD1 (5 bases). Germline CDR1 SGHTA, CDR2 FQGNSA. The V end lost 5 bases, the J end lost 7 bases, and 11 bases lay between the germline ends. The CDR3 spans 12 residues.

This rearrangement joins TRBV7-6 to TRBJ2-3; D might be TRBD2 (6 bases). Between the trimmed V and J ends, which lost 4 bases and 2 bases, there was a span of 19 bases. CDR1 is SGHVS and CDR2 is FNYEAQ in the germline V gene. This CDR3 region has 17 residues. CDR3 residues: CASSSEIAGTVTDTQYF. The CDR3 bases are TGTGCCAGCAGCTCCGAAATCGCGGGGACCGTCACAGATACGCAGTATTTT.

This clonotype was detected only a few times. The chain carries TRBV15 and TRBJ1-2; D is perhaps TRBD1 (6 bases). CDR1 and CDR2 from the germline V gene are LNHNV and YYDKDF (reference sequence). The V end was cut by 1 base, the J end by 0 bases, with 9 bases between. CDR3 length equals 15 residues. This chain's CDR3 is CATSRGGGTNYGYTF. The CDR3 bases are TGTGCCACCAGCAGAGGAGGGGGGACTAACTATGGCTACACCTTC.

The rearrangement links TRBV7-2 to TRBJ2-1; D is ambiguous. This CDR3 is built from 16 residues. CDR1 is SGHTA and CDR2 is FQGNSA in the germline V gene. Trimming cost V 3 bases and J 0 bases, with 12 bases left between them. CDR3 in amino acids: CASSFRALSSYNEQFF. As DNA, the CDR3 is TGTGCCAGCAGCTTCCGGGCTCTTAGCTCCTACAATGAGCAGTTCTTC.

The CDR3 coding sequence is TGTGCCAGCAGCTTCGTTTTAGGCAGAGTGCAAGCTTTCTTT. As protein: CASSFVLGRVQAFF. The gene calls are TRBV7-9 and TRBJ1-1, with D unresolved. The CDR3 length is 14 residues. The V and J ends lost 3 bases and 9 bases respectively, with 17 bases between them. Germline values: CDR1 SEHNR, CDR2 FQNEAQ (reference sequence).

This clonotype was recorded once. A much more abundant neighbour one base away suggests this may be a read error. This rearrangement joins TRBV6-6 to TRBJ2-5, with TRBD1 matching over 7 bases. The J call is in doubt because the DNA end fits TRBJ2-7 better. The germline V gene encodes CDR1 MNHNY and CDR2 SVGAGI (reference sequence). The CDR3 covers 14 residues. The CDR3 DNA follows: TGTGCCAGCAGCCGGTCGACAGGGAGAAACGAGCAGTACTTC. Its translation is CASSRSTGRNEQYF.

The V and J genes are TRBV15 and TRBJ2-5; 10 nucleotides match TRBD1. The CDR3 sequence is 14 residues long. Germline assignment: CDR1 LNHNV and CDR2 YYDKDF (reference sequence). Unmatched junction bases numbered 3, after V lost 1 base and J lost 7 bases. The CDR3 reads CATSRGRDRGTQYF. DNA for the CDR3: TGTGCCACCAGCAGAGGTCGGGACAGGGGGACCCAGTACTTC.

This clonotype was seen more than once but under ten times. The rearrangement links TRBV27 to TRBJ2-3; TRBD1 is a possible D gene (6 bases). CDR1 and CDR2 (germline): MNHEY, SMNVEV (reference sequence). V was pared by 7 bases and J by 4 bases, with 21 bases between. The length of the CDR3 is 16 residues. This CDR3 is CASTPGQGRISDTQYF. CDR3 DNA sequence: TGTGCCAGCACCCCAGGTCAGGGGCGCATCTCAGATACGCAGTATTTT.

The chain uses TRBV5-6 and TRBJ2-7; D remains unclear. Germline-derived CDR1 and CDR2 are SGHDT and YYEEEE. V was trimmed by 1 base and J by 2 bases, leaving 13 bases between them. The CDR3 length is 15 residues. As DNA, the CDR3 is TGTGCCAGCAGCTTGTGGATGGACGGCCCCTACGAGCAGTACTTC. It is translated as CASSLWMDGPYEQYF.

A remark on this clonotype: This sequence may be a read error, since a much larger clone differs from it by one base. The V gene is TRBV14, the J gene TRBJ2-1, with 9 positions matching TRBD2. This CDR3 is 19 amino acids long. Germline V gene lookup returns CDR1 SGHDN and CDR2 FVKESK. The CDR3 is CASSHRTSASRSSYNEQCF. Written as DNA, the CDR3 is TGTGCCAGCAGCCATCGGACTAGCGCATCGAGGAGCTCCTACAATGAGCAGTGCTTC.

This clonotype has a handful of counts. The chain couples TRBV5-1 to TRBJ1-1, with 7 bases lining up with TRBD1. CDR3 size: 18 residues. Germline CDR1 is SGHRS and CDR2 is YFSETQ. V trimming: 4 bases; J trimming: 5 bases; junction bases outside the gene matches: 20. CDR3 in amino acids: CASSTLTGLRLGETEAFF. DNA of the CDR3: TGCGCCAGCAGCACCCTGACAGGGCTAAGACTGGGCGAGACTGAAGCTTTCTTT.